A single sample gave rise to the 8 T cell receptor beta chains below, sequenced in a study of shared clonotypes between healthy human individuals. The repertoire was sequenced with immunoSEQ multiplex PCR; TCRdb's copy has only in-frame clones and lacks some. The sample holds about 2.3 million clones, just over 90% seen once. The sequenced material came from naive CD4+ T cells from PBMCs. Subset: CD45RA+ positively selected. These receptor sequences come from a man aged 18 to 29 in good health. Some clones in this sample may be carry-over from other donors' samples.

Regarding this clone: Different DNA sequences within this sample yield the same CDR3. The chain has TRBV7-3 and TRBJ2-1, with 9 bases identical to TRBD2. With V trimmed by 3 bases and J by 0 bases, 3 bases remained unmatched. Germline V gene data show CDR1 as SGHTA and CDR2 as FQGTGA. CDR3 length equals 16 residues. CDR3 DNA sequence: TGTGCCAGCAGCTTGAGAGCGGGAGGCTCCTACAATGAGCAGTTCTTC. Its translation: CASSLRAGGSYNEQFF.

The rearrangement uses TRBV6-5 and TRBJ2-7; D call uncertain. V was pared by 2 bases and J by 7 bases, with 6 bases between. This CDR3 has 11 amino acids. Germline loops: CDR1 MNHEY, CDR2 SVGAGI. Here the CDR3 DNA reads TGTGCCAGCAGTTACGGATGGGAGCAGTACTTC. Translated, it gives CASSYGWEQYF.

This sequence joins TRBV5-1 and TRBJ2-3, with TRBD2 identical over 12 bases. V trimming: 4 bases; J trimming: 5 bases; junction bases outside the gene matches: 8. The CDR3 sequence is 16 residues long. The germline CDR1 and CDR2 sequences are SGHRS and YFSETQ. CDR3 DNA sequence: TGCGCCAGCAGCCGGGGACTAGCGGGTATCTTAGATACGCAGTATTTT. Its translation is CASSRGLAGILDTQYF.

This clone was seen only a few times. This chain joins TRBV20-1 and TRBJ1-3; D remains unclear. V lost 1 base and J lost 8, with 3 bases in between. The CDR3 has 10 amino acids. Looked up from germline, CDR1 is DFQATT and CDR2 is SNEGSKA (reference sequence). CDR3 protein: CSARVYTIYF. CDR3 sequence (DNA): TGCAGTGCTAGAGTATACACCATATATTTT.

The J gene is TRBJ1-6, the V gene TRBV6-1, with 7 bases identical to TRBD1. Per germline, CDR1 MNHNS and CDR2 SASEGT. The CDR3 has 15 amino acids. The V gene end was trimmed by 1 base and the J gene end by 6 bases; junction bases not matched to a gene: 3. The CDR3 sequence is CASSEVGQSNSPLHF. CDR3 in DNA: TGTGCCAGCAGTGAAGTGGGACAGAGTAATTCACCCCTCCACTTT.

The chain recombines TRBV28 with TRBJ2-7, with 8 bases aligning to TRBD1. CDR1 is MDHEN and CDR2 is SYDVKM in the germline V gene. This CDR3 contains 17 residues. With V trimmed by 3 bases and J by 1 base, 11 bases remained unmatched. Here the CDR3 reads CASSFDRGGRWSYEQYF. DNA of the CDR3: TGTGCCAGCAGTTTCGACAGGGGTGGGCGTTGGTCCTACGAGCAGTACTTC.

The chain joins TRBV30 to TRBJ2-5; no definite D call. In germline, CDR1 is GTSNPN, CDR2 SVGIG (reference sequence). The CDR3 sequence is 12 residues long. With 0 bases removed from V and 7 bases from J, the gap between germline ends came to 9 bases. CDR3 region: CAWSVQWTTQYF. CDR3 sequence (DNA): TGTGCCTGGAGTGTACAGTGGACGACCCAGTACTTC.

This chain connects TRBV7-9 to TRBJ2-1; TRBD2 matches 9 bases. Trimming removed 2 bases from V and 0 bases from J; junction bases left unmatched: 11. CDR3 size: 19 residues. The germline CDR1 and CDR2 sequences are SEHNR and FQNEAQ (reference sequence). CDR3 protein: CASSLFRGDSGSSYNEQFF. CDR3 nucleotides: TGTGCCAGCAGCTTATTTCGTGGGGATAGCGGGAGCTCCTACAATGAGCAGTTCTTC.